These 30 T cell receptor beta chains were all obtained from the same sample, sequenced in a study of TIL therapy for anti-PD-1-resistant metastatic lung cancer. The time point: pre-treatment sample, taken before nivolumab and TIL therapy. Most excised metastases sampled were pleural nodules or supraclavicular lymph nodes. The immunoSEQ assay was v3. Produced via immunoSEQ multiplex PCR; TCRdb's table is partial and in-frame only. The data show about 100,000 clones, roughly two thirds seen once. Sequenced material: tumor tissue, taken at baseline. These receptors were collected from a person between 25 and 80 years old with non-small cell lung cancer.

This chain uses TRBV9 with TRBJ2-1; D remains unclear. This CDR3 has 15 residues. The germline V gene has CDR1 SGDLS and CDR2 YYNGEE. Trimming left V 2 bases short and J 7 bases short, with 16 bases between. CDR3 in DNA: TGTGCCAGCAGCGTTGATGGAGTACAAGGGAATGAGCAGTTCTTC. It specifies CASSVDGVQGNEQFF.

The chain links TRBV2 to TRBJ2-5; the match to TRBD2 covers 10 bases. CDR3 size: 15 residues. Per the germline V gene, CDR1 is SNHLY and CDR2 is FYNNEI. J gave up 3 bases and V 6 bases, and 7 bases lay outside the gene matches. CDR3 region: CASRVGTSAKETQYF. For the CDR3, the DNA is TGTGCCAGCAGGGTTGGGACTAGCGCAAAAGAGACCCAGTACTTC.

CDR3 nucleotides: TGCAGCGTTGTCGTGCAGGACGTCTACGAGCAGTACTTC. It translates to CSVVVQDVYEQYF. The chain carries TRBV29-1 and TRBJ2-7; D not resolved. Trimming cost V 4 bases and J 3 bases, with 13 bases left between them. The CDR3 has 13 residues. In germline, CDR1 is SQVTM, CDR2 ANQGSEA.

The chain carries TRBV7-2 and TRBJ1-5; D uncertain. Between the trimmed V and J ends, which lost 1 base and 9 bases, there was a span of 13 bases. The CDR3 runs 14 residues. CDR1 is SGHTA and CDR2 is FQGNSA in the germline V gene. The CDR3 coding sequence is TGTGCCAGCAGCTTAGAACAGTTTGTAGGGCCCCAGCATTTT. Its translation: CASSLEQFVGPQHF.

The V and J genes are TRBV28 and TRBJ2-3; D remains ambiguous. Germline V lookup: CDR1 MDHEN, CDR2 SYDVKM. With 5 bases removed from V and 2 bases from J, the gap between germline ends came to 14 bases. The CDR3 is 15 amino acids. The CDR3 sequence is CASSKLRVATDTQYF. DNA for the CDR3: TGTGCCAGCAGTAAGTTGAGAGTAGCCACAGATACGCAGTATTTT.

The chain carries TRBV5-1 and TRBJ2-7; the D gene is possibly TRBD2 (6 bases). V was trimmed by 4 bases and J by 2 bases, leaving 13 bases between them. Germline V gives CDR1 SGHRS, CDR2 YFSETQ. The length of the CDR3 is 14 residues. The CDR3 sequence is CASSEPGATYEQYF. DNA for the CDR3: TGCGCCAGCAGCGAGCCGGGAGCTACCTACGAGCAGTACTTC.

The V and J genes are TRBV4-1 and TRBJ2-3, with a possible D match to TRBD1 (6 bases). The V end was cut by 4 bases, the J end by 0 bases, with 14 bases between. The CDR3 extends over 16 amino acids. The germline CDR1 and CDR2 sequences are MGHRA and YSYEKL. The CDR3 reads CASSPPGQRSTDTQYF. CDR3 coding DNA: TGCGCCAGCAGCCCCCCCGGACAGAGAAGCACAGATACGCAGTATTTT.

In this sample, this clone turned up once. The chain has TRBV7-3 and TRBJ2-3; TRBD2 aligns across 12 bases. Germline V gene sequence: CDR1 SGHTA, CDR2 FQGTGA. The CDR3 runs 16 residues. The J segment lost 5 bases and the V segment lost 3 bases, leaving 6 bases of the junction unmatched. The CDR3 protein is CASSFQTSGGRDTQYF. In DNA, the CDR3 is TGTGCCAGCAGCTTCCAGACTAGCGGGGGCCGAGATACGCAGTATTTT.

This clone was recorded a few times. V usage is TRBV3-1 (or the pseudogene TRBV3-2) and J usage is TRBJ2-3, with 8 bases that match TRBD2. CDR1 is LGHDT and CDR2 is YNNKEL in the germline V gene (reference sequence). J lost 1 base, V lost 1 base, and 4 bases had no gene match. The CDR3 totals 16 residues. The CDR3 sequence: CASSQGTSSGTDTQYF. The CDR3 DNA reads TGTGCCAGCAGCCAAGGGACTAGCTCGGGCACAGATACGCAGTATTTT.

This clone was seen a handful of times. The V call is TRBV5-4, the J call TRBJ1-1; a possible D gene is TRBD1 (5 bases). Germline-derived CDR1 and CDR2 are SGHNT and YYREEE (reference sequence). CDR3 length: 13 residues. V lost 4 bases to trimming and J lost 1 base, with 8 bases between them. This CDR3 reads CASSPGQNTEAFF. Here the CDR3 DNA reads TGTGCCAGCAGCCCCGGACAGAACACTGAAGCTTTCTTT.

V is TRBV5-1 and J is TRBJ2-5; D may be TRBD1 (6 bases). CDR3 size: 13 residues. The germline V gene encodes CDR1 SGHRS and CDR2 YFSETQ. V shed 9 bases and J shed 3 bases, with 15 bases lying between them. Written as DNA, the CDR3 is TGCGCCAAACCTCCAGGGACAAAAGAGACCCAGTACTTC. This sequence encodes CAKPPGTKETQYF.

The chain links TRBV29-1 to TRBJ2-3; 10 nucleotides match TRBD2. The CDR3 is 15 residues long. Trimming at V came to 6 bases and at J to 1 base, leaving 7 bases not matched to a gene. The germline V gene has CDR1 SQVTM and CDR2 ANQGSEA. CDR3 sequence (DNA): TGCAGCGTCTCATCCGGGACTAGCGGCACAGATACGCAGTATTTT. This gives the protein CSVSSGTSGTDTQYF.

CDR3 nucleotides: TGTGCCAGCAGCTGGGGGGCGGTTCAGCCCCAGCATTTT. Protein product: CASSWGAVQPQHF. The chain has TRBV5-6 and TRBJ1-5, with D possibly TRBD1 on 6 matching bases. Germline CDR1 is SGHDT and CDR2 is YYEEEE. The CDR3 contains 13 residues. Trimming left V 3 bases short and J 6 bases short, with 10 bases between.

This clone came up a few times. This sequence joins TRBV30 and TRBJ2-2; TRBD1 aligns across 9 bases. Germline V lookup: CDR1 GTSNPN, CDR2 SVGIG (reference sequence). The CDR3 has 13 amino acids. The trim removed 1 base at V and 13 bases at J, leaving 7 bases unmatched. The CDR3 coding sequence is TGTGCCTGGAGTGACAGGGGGCCAGGCGGGCTGTTTTTT. Translated: CAWSDRGPGGLFF.

This chain connects TRBV6-5 to TRBJ1-2; D ambiguous. The V end was cut by 7 bases, the J end by 3 bases, with 9 bases between. CDR3 length: 12 residues. In germline, CDR1 is MNHEY, CDR2 SVGAGI. CDR3 loop: CASTGRYYGYTF. In DNA, the CDR3 is TGTGCCAGCACCGGGAGATACTATGGCTACACCTTC.

This chain connects TRBV7-9 to TRBJ2-2, with D perhaps matching TRBD1 (6 bases). Germline CDR1 is SEHNR and CDR2 is FQNEAQ (reference sequence). The germline V and J ends were trimmed by 3 bases and 7 bases, with 12 bases remaining between them. This CDR3 is built from 14 residues. CDR3 sequence reads: CASSLLLQGGELFF. CDR3 nucleotide sequence: TGTGCCAGCAGCTTGCTTTTACAGGGCGGGGAGCTGTTTTTT.

This rearrangement joins TRBV4-3 to TRBJ2-7; no firm D call. Germline V gives CDR1 LGHNA, CDR2 YSLEER. Trimming pared 0 bases from V and 3 bases from J, leaving 9 bases between. This CDR3 is 14 amino acids long. CDR3 in DNA: TGCGCCAGCAGCCAAGATCAAATGGGCTACGAGCAGTACTTC. Its protein product is CASSQDQMGYEQYF.

V is TRBV5-6 and J is TRBJ1-6; D is unresolved. From germline, CDR1 is SGHDT and CDR2 YYEEEE. This CDR3 contains 14 residues. Trimming took 4 bases from V and 3 from J, leaving 8 bases between them. The CDR3 region is CASSPDHYNSPLHF. The DNA for the CDR3 is TGTGCCAGCAGCCCCGATCACTATAATTCACCCCTCCACTTT.

This sequence joins TRBV3-1 (or the pseudogene TRBV3-2) and TRBJ2-5; D unresolved. The V gene's germline CDR1 is LGHDT and CDR2 YNNKEL (reference sequence). The CDR3 runs to 12 residues. The germline V and J ends were trimmed by 4 bases and 1 base, with 4 bases remaining between them. CDR3 in amino acids: CASSRSQETQYF. The DNA for the CDR3 is TGTGCCAGCAGCCGTTCCCAAGAGACCCAGTACTTC.

The chain recombines TRBV3-1 (or the pseudogene TRBV3-2) with TRBJ2-1; 8 bases align to TRBD2. This CDR3 comprises 15 residues. Germline-derived CDR1 and CDR2 are LGHDT and YNNKEL (reference sequence). The V and J ends lost 5 bases and 10 bases, in that order; junction bases with no gene match: 13. This CDR3 is CASSVRGAGAVEQFF. CDR3 nucleotides: TGTGCCAGCAGCGTTCGTGGAGCGGGAGCGGTAGAGCAGTTCTTC.

The chain couples TRBV7-6 to TRBJ1-4, with 9 bases identical to TRBD1. This CDR3 comprises 19 residues. The V segment lost 5 bases and the J segment 3 bases; nucleotides outside the gene matches: 16. The germline gives CDR1 SGHVS, CDR2 FNYEAQ. Here the CDR3 DNA reads TGTGCCAGCAGCGGGGGGCTAGGACAGGGGTACCAAGCTAATGAAAAACTGTTTTTT. This codes for CASSGGLGQGYQANEKLFF.

The rearrangement uses TRBV6-1 and TRBJ1-2; 7 nucleotides line up with TRBD1. J gave up 1 base and V 4 bases, and 9 bases lay outside the gene matches. There are 16 residues in the CDR3. Germline CDR1 MNHNS, CDR2 SASEGT. For the CDR3, the DNA is TGTGCCAGCAGTGGACTCGGACAGGTCTTTAACTATGGCTACACCTTC. As protein: CASSGLGQVFNYGYTF.

V usage is TRBV10-1 and J usage is TRBJ2-1; D possibly corresponds to TRBD1 (5 bases). Germline V gene lookup returns CDR1 WNHNN and CDR2 SYGVQD (reference sequence). V was cut by 2 bases and J by 1 base, with 15 bases left in between. The CDR3 extends over 17 amino acids. DNA of the CDR3: TGCGCCAGCAGTGAGGCTGGGGCGGCCGGATCCTACAATGAGCAGTTCTTC. This sequence encodes CASSEAGAAGSYNEQFF.

The chain combines TRBV21-1 with TRBJ1-6. TRBV21-1 is a documented pseudogene. This CDR3 comprises 15 residues. CDR3 protein: CASSKAQGKGSPLHF. As DNA, the CDR3 is TGTGCCAGCAGCAAAGCACAAGGGAAAGGTTCACCCCTCCACTTT.

This chain links TRBV29-1 with TRBJ2-5; D call uncertain. CDR1 and CDR2 from the germline V gene are SQVTM and ANQGSEA. V lost 2 bases, J lost 3 bases, and 13 bases lay in between. The CDR3 is made up of 14 amino acids. In DNA form, the CDR3 reads TGCAGCGTTGAACCGTCGTACGGCGAAGAGACCCAGTACTTC. Translating it yields CSVEPSYGEETQYF. Based on the CDR3 plus reference TRBV29-1 and TRBJ2-5, the full variable domain is SAVISQKPSRDICQRGTSLTIQCQVDSQVTMMFWYRQQPGQSLTLIATANQGSEATYESGFVIDKFPISRPNLTFSTLTVSNMSPEDSSIYLCSVEPSYGEETQYFGPGTRLLVL.

The V call is TRBV19, the J call TRBJ2-4; TRBD2 matches 8 bases. The CDR3 loop spans 17 amino acids. The germline V gene encodes CDR1 LNHDA and CDR2 SQIVND (reference sequence). Germline trimming cut 5 bases from V and 2 bases from J; bases unmatched to any gene: 11. CDR3 residues: CASSPGSGLGPKNIQYF. The CDR3 DNA follows: TGTGCCAGTAGTCCGGGTTCGGGACTAGGGCCCAAAAACATTCAGTACTTC.

The V and J genes are TRBV5-1 and TRBJ2-7, with TRBD1 matching 9 bases. This CDR3 spans 14 amino acids. Trimming removed 2 bases from V and 5 bases from J; junction bases left unmatched: 5. Per germline, CDR1 SGHRS and CDR2 YFSETQ. The CDR3 coding sequence is TGCGCCAGCAGCTTTCGGAGACAGGGGGACGAGCAGTACTTC. Protein product: CASSFRRQGDEQYF.

V gene TRBV4-3 combines with J gene TRBJ2-2; D is perhaps TRBD1 (7 bases). There are 16 residues in the CDR3. Trimming cost V 4 bases and J 7 bases, with 19 bases left between them. Germline values: CDR1 LGHNA, CDR2 YSLEER. The CDR3 nucleotides are TGCGCCAGCAGCCGACAGGGACTCTATGGGGACGGGGAGCTGTTTTTT. It encodes CASSRQGLYGDGELFF.

This chain connects TRBV29-1 to TRBJ2-3; the D gene could be TRBD1 or TRBD2 (5 bases each). V shed 3 bases and J shed 3 bases, with 10 bases lying between them. The CDR3 is made up of 13 amino acids. Germline CDR1 is SQVTM and CDR2 is ANQGSEA. DNA of the CDR3: TGCAGCGTTGAGGGACCACCAACAGATACGCAGTATTTT. As protein: CSVEGPPTDTQYF.

About this clone itself: Since a much larger clone is just one base distant, this may be a read error. The chain joins TRBV7-9 to TRBJ2-7; D is unclear. Trimming took off 4 bases at V and 3 bases at J, with 4 bases between the two ends. The CDR3 has 11 residues. The germline V gene has CDR1 SEHNR and CDR2 FQNEAQ (reference sequence). CDR3 in amino acids: CASSSRYEQYF. CDR3 bases: TGTGCCAGCAGCTCCCGCTACGAGCAGTACTTC.